The clone carrying this TCR beta chain was seen at least ten times. Its target is unknown. This sample is drawn from a study of blood T cells in healthy people across ages. Findings and caveats of the study: There was no known CMV status for donors, so expanded clonotype changes were possibly confounded.

Through a sample-barcoded 5' primer and a J-beta primer mix, a second PCR was run for roughly 6 to 11 cycles. MiXCR was run by TCRdb on the 5' RACE reads, yielding one entry per CDR3 protein. The data show 850,000 to 950,000 distinct CDR3 sequences, more than 25% seen once. Germline lookup yields CDR1 DFQATT and CDR2 SNEGSKA (reference sequence). V was cut by 5 bases and J by 4 bases, with 11 bases left in between. There are 12 residues in the CDR3. The clonotype was recovered from a woman older than 75 in good health. Sequenced: blood. The chain has TRBV20-1 and TRBJ1-2; no clear D. The CDR3 DNA reads as TGCAGTGCTTTTACCAATGGCTATGGCTACACCTTC. Translating gives CSAFTNGYGYTF.